The rows below give T cell receptor beta chains drawn from one sample of a study of cytomegalovirus exposure and HLA in healthy donors. Here immunoSEQ multiplex PCR was the method, and the copy in TCRdb shows in-frame clones only, minus some. Of 150,000 to 200,000 clones in the sample, 70% to 80% were seen once. Material: PBMCs. These receptors all come from a woman under 40 in good health and CMV-seropositive. Both conserved end residues are part of each CDR3. D genes are given only for firm matches. The size of a clone is reported for some rows only, either as once, few or many, or as a class for expanded clones.

cdr3_nt: TGTGCCAGCAGCTACGACAGATACGAGCAGTACTTC
cdr3_aa: CASSYDRYEQYF
j_call: TRBJ2-7
clone_size: .
d_call: .
v_call: TRBV5-4

cdr3_nt: TGTGCCAGCGGCCCGACAGGGTGGCAGAACACCATATATTTT
cdr3_aa: CASGPTGWQNTIYF
j_call: TRBJ1-3
clone_size: .
d_call: TRBD1
v_call: TRBV7-9

cdr3_nt: TGTGCCAGCATGTCGACAGGGGTCACCGGGGAGCTGTTTTTT
cdr3_aa: CASMSTGVTGELFF
j_call: TRBJ2-2
clone_size: .
d_call: TRBD1
v_call: TRBV2

cdr3_nt: TGTGCCAGCAGCCCGGAGGTGCGGGGAAGGATGAACACTGAAGCTTTCTTT
cdr3_aa: CASSPEVRGRMNTEAFF
j_call: TRBJ1-1
clone_size: .
d_call: .
v_call: TRBV5-4

cdr3_nt: TGTGCCAGCATCACACCGAACACTGAAGCTTTCTTT
cdr3_aa: CASITPNTEAFF
j_call: TRBJ1-1
clone_size: .
d_call: .
v_call: TRBV28

cdr3_nt: TGTGCCAGCAGCTCACGGGGGGTGGATGAGCAGTTCTTC
cdr3_aa: CASSSRGVDEQFF
j_call: TRBJ2-1
clone_size: .
d_call: TRBD2
v_call: TRBV9

cdr3_nt: TGTTCCAGCAGCTTAGGGTCCCATCGGGACAGGGGGAAGGGGCAGTACTTC
cdr3_aa: CSSSLGSHRDRGKGQYF
j_call: TRBJ2-7
clone_size: .
d_call: TRBD1
v_call: TRBV7-9

cdr3_nt: TGTGCCAGCAGTCGAGGGGGATCTGGGGCCAACGTCCTGACTTTC
cdr3_aa: CASSRGGSGANVLTF
j_call: TRBJ2-6
clone_size: .
d_call: .
v_call: TRBV2

cdr3_nt: TGTGCCAGCAGCCAACCGTTTAGCGAGCAGTACTTC
cdr3_aa: CASSQPFSEQYF
j_call: TRBJ2-7
clone_size: .
d_call: .
v_call: TRBV14

cdr3_nt: TGTGCCAGCAGTGGGGGGACAGCCACCGGGGAGCTGTTTTTT
cdr3_aa: CASSGGTATGELFF
j_call: TRBJ2-2
clone_size: few
d_call: .
v_call: TRBV28

cdr3_nt: TGTGCCAGCAGCGGGACAGCATCCAATGAGCAGTTCTTC
cdr3_aa: CASSGTASNEQFF
j_call: TRBJ2-1
clone_size: .
d_call: TRBD1
v_call: TRBV6-1

cdr3_nt: TGCGCCAGCAGCTTGGCCTCAGGGGGGACAGATACGCAGTATTTT
cdr3_aa: CASSLASGGTDTQYF
j_call: TRBJ2-3
clone_size: .
d_call: .
v_call: TRBV5-1

cdr3_nt: TGTGCCAGCAGCTTTCCGGGAGGGCCCTACGAGCAGTACTTC
cdr3_aa: CASSFPGGPYEQYF
j_call: TRBJ2-7
clone_size: .
d_call: TRBD2
v_call: TRBV5-6

cdr3_nt: TGTGCCAGCAGAGCAGGGGTCTCCTCCTACGAGCAGTACTTC
cdr3_aa: CASRAGVSSYEQYF
j_call: TRBJ2-7
clone_size: .
d_call: .
v_call: TRBV6-1

cdr3_nt: TGTGCCAGCAGCCGTGACAGGGGCCGAGGCTACACCTTC
cdr3_aa: CASSRDRGRGYTF
j_call: TRBJ1-2
clone_size: .
d_call: TRBD1
v_call: TRBV13

cdr3_nt: TGTGCCAGCAGCCTGACTGGACAGGGAGACTACAATGAGCAGTTCTTC
cdr3_aa: CASSLTGQGDYNEQFF
j_call: TRBJ2-1
clone_size: .
d_call: TRBD1
v_call: TRBV11-3

cdr3_nt: TGTGCCAGTAGTATACCGGGCAATCAGCCCCAGCATTTT
cdr3_aa: CASSIPGNQPQHF
j_call: TRBJ1-5
clone_size: .
d_call: .
v_call: TRBV19

cdr3_nt: TGTGCCAGCAGGAGGACAGTGGCCGGGGAGCTGTTTTTT
cdr3_aa: CASRRTVAGELFF
j_call: TRBJ2-2
clone_size: once
d_call: .
v_call: TRBV6-1

cdr3_nt: TGTGCCAGCAGCTTGCAATCGGGACAGGGGGTCCACGAGCAGTACTTC
cdr3_aa: CASSLQSGQGVHEQYF
j_call: TRBJ2-7
clone_size: once
d_call: TRBD1
v_call: TRBV5-6

cdr3_nt: TGTGCCAGCGACAGGGGTTCGAGCAATCAGCCCCAGCATTTT
cdr3_aa: CASDRGSSNQPQHF
j_call: TRBJ1-5
clone_size: few
d_call: TRBD1
v_call: TRBV6-1

cdr3_nt: TGTGCCAGCAGCCCAGGCACCGGGACTAGCTTTAAAGATACGCAGTATTTT
cdr3_aa: CASSPGTGTSFKDTQYF
j_call: TRBJ2-3
clone_size: .
d_call: TRBD2
v_call: TRBV28

cdr3_nt: TGTGCCAGCATGGGAGGGCCGGGGGAAAAACTGTTTTTT
cdr3_aa: CASMGGPGEKLFF
j_call: TRBJ1-4
clone_size: .
d_call: .
v_call: TRBV6-5

cdr3_nt: TGTGCCAGCAGCTTTGGACAGCCGAACACTGAAGCTTTCTTT
cdr3_aa: CASSFGQPNTEAFF
j_call: TRBJ1-1
clone_size: once
d_call: .
v_call: TRBV13

cdr3_nt: TGCGCCAGCAGCCTTACATGGGACAGACTATACAATGAGCAGTTCTTC
cdr3_aa: CASSLTWDRLYNEQFF
j_call: TRBJ2-1
clone_size: .
d_call: TRBD1
v_call: TRBV5-1

cdr3_nt: TGTGCCAGCAGCTTAGGGAGCACTGAGCAGTTCTTC
cdr3_aa: CASSLGSTEQFF
j_call: TRBJ2-1
clone_size: .
d_call: .
v_call: TRBV11-2

cdr3_nt: TGTGCCAGCAGTGAGTCCAGGGGATACACTGAAGCTTTCTTT
cdr3_aa: CASSESRGYTEAFF
j_call: TRBJ1-1
clone_size: .
d_call: .
v_call: TRBV2

cdr3_nt: TGTGCCAGCAGTCCCCCCCCCGGGACTGGTTACGAGCAGTACTTC
cdr3_aa: CASSPPPGTGYEQYF
j_call: TRBJ2-7
clone_size: .
d_call: .
v_call: TRBV28

cdr3_nt: TGTGCCAGCAGCTTAGAACAGGCGGGAAACACCATATATTTT
cdr3_aa: CASSLEQAGNTIYF
j_call: TRBJ1-3
clone_size: .
d_call: .
v_call: TRBV7-9

cdr3_nt: TGTGCCAGCAGCAAAGGGACGGGGGGCCCCACAGATACGCAGTATTTT
cdr3_aa: CASSKGTGGPTDTQYF
j_call: TRBJ2-3
clone_size: .
d_call: .
v_call: TRBV7-9

cdr3_nt: TGCGCCAGCAGGTTCCGGACAGGGTCTACCTACGAGCAGTACTTC
cdr3_aa: CASRFRTGSTYEQYF
j_call: TRBJ2-7
clone_size: .
d_call: TRBD1
v_call: TRBV5-1

cdr3_nt: TGTGCCAGCAGACGTTTAACCGCGGGCCCCATGGCTACACCCCTCCACTTT
cdr3_aa: CASRRLTAGPMATPLHF
j_call: TRBJ1-6
clone_size: .
d_call: .
v_call: TRBV5-6

cdr3_nt: TGTGCCAGCAGCCTTCGGGGACAGACAAACATTCAGTACTTC
cdr3_aa: CASSLRGQTNIQYF
j_call: TRBJ2-4
clone_size: once
d_call: TRBD1
v_call: TRBV11-3

cdr3_nt: TGTGCCAGCAGTCAACAGGGGGAAGTTAATGAAAAACTGTTTTTT
cdr3_aa: CASSQQGEVNEKLFF
j_call: TRBJ1-4
clone_size: .
d_call: TRBD1
v_call: TRBV6-5

cdr3_nt: TGTGCCAGCAGCTTCGTTAACACCGGGGAGCTGTTTTTT
cdr3_aa: CASSFVNTGELFF
j_call: TRBJ2-2
clone_size: .
d_call: .
v_call: TRBV11-3

cdr3_nt: TGTGCCAGCAGCGCCTGGGCTAGCGGAGACTACGAGCAGTACTTC
cdr3_aa: CASSAWASGDYEQYF
j_call: TRBJ2-7
clone_size: .
d_call: TRBD2
v_call: TRBV7-2

cdr3_nt: TGTGCCAGCAGTACGTACAGGGGGCGCGTTCAGCCCCAGCATTTT
cdr3_aa: CASSTYRGRVQPQHF
j_call: TRBJ1-5
clone_size: .
d_call: TRBD1
v_call: TRBV28

cdr3_nt: TGTGCCAGCAGTTTATCCGGGGTATACACTGAAGCTTTCTTT
cdr3_aa: CASSLSGVYTEAFF
j_call: TRBJ1-1
clone_size: .
d_call: .
v_call: TRBV27

cdr3_nt: TGTGCCAGCAGCGTAGAGGGGACTAGCCGGGGGGGCAATGAGCAGTTCTTC
cdr3_aa: CASSVEGTSRGGNEQFF
j_call: TRBJ2-1
clone_size: .
d_call: TRBD2
v_call: TRBV9

cdr3_nt: TGTGCCAGCAGTTTACCCCTGACAGGGTTCGCCTACGAGCAGTACTTC
cdr3_aa: CASSLPLTGFAYEQYF
j_call: TRBJ2-7
clone_size: .
d_call: TRBD1
v_call: TRBV28

cdr3_nt: TGCGCCAGCAGGCCGCCGGGAGGCGAAAAACTGTTTTTT
cdr3_aa: CASRPPGGEKLFF
j_call: TRBJ1-4
clone_size: .
d_call: .
v_call: TRBV5-1

cdr3_nt: TGTGCCTGGAGTACCAAAGGGGACAGTTCTAACTATGGCTACACCTTC
cdr3_aa: CAWSTKGDSSNYGYTF
j_call: TRBJ1-2
clone_size: .
d_call: TRBD1
v_call: TRBV30

cdr3_nt: TGTGCCAGCAGTTCCTGGCAGGGGGCCTACGAGCAGTACTTC
cdr3_aa: CASSSWQGAYEQYF
j_call: TRBJ2-7
clone_size: .
d_call: TRBD1
v_call: TRBV28

cdr3_nt: TGCGCCAGCACCCGAGCAGGGGGCGCCTCCGAAGCTTTCTTT
cdr3_aa: CASTRAGGASEAFF
j_call: TRBJ1-1
clone_size: .
d_call: TRBD1
v_call: TRBV5-1

cdr3_nt: TGTGCCAGCAGCCGACAAAGCGGGACAGGGTACGAGCAGTGCTTC
cdr3_aa: CASSRQSGTGYEQCF
j_call: TRBJ2-7
clone_size: .
d_call: TRBD1
v_call: TRBV7-3

cdr3_nt: TGTGCCAGCAGCCCCGGGACTACTGGGGAGCAGTTCTTC
cdr3_aa: CASSPGTTGEQFF
j_call: TRBJ2-1
clone_size: .
d_call: TRBD2
v_call: TRBV11-3

cdr3_nt: TGTGCCAGCAGCTTCGGGGGGGGGACCAACGAGCAGTACTTC
cdr3_aa: CASSFGGGTNEQYF
j_call: TRBJ2-7
clone_size: .
d_call: TRBD2
v_call: TRBV5-4

cdr3_nt: TGCGCCAGCAGCCAAGATCGGGGGGACTATATTGAGCAGTTCTTC
cdr3_aa: CASSQDRGDYIEQFF
j_call: TRBJ2-1
clone_size: .
d_call: TRBD2
v_call: TRBV4-3